The next 22 T cell receptor beta chains were all read from a single sample in a study of cytomegalovirus exposure and HLA in healthy donors. Repertoires were generated with immunoSEQ multiplex PCR, while TCRdb's copy carries only in-frame clones and drops some. The sample records 200,000 to 250,000 clones, around four fifths being singletons. The sequencing sample was made of PBMCs. All receptors derive from a woman younger than 30 in good health and CMV-seronegative.

The V and J genes are TRBV5-6 and TRBJ1-2; the match to TRBD1 covers 7 bases. The CDR3 contains 15 residues. Germline V lookup: CDR1 SGHDT, CDR2 YYEEEE. The V and J ends lost 4 bases and 5 bases, in that order; junction bases with no gene match: 11. CDR3 coding DNA: TGTGCCAGCAGCCCGCGCCCGGGACAGTCATATGGCTACACCTTC. Protein: CASSPRPGQSYGYTF.

This clone was found a few times. The chain joins TRBV27 to TRBJ2-1, with 7 bases identical to TRBD2. CDR1 is MNHEY, CDR2 SMNVEV, per germline (reference sequence). With V trimmed by 5 bases and J by 2 bases, 3 bases remained unmatched. This CDR3 is 14 amino acids long. CDR3 DNA: TGTGCCAGCAGTCAGCGGGGAACCTACAATGAGCAGTTCTTC. Encoded protein: CASSQRGTYNEQFF.

This chain joins TRBV6-5 and TRBJ1-2; the D gene is possibly TRBD1 (6 bases). V lost 5 bases, J lost 2 bases, and 9 bases lay in between. This CDR3 contains 13 residues. Germline V CDR1 and CDR2: MNHEY, SVGAGI. The CDR3 coding sequence is TGTGCCAGCAGTAGGACAGTAAACTATGGCTACACCTTC. Translated, it gives CASSRTVNYGYTF.

The chain recombines TRBV10-1 with TRBJ1-1; D gene ambiguous. Between the trimmed V and J ends, which lost 0 bases and 3 bases, there was a span of 11 bases. Germline V gene lookup returns CDR1 WNHNN and CDR2 SYGVQD (reference sequence). The CDR3 length is 15 residues. The CDR3 loop reads CASSESKAGDTEAFF. In DNA, the CDR3 is TGCGCCAGCAGTGAGTCAAAGGCTGGGGACACTGAAGCTTTCTTT.

The chain carries TRBV5-6 and TRBJ1-3; 8 nucleotides agree with TRBD1. Trimming took 2 bases from V and 4 from J; bases not matched to a gene: 5. The CDR3 contains 15 residues. Germline CDR1 is SGHDT and CDR2 is YYEEEE. The CDR3 protein is CASSLGRGQGNTIYF. In DNA, the CDR3 is TGTGCCAGCAGCTTAGGCAGGGGGCAAGGAAACACCATATATTTT.

This clone has at least ten counts. The same CDR3 can be traced to other DNA sequences in this sample. This sequence joins TRBV27 and TRBJ2-1; D is possibly TRBD2 (7 bases). This CDR3 is 14 amino acids long. V dropped 5 bases and J dropped 4 bases, with 12 bases sitting between them. Per the germline V gene, CDR1 is MNHEY and CDR2 is SMNVEV (reference sequence). The CDR3 loop reads CASSGGAGYNEQFF. The DNA of the CDR3 is TGTGCCAGCAGTGGGGGGGCCGGGTACAATGAGCAGTTCTTC.

The chain is built from TRBV6-5 and TRBJ1-5; D remains ambiguous. Germline V CDR1 and CDR2: MNHEY, SVGAGI. There are 14 residues in the CDR3. Trimming cost V 6 bases and J 1 base, with 10 bases left between them. The CDR3 region has the DNA TGTGCCAGCAGCTCCCCTCGGAGCAATCAGCCCCAGCATTTT. Translation gives CASSSPRSNQPQHF.

V gene TRBV7-9 combines with J gene TRBJ1-1; tentative D call: TRBD1 (5 bases). Germline V gene data show CDR1 as SEHNR and CDR2 as FQNEAQ (reference sequence). The V gene lost 5 bases and the J gene lost 3 bases, with 16 bases spanning the gap. The CDR3 contains 15 residues. The CDR3 sequence: CASSVLYPGHTEAFF. In DNA, the CDR3 is TGTGCCAGCAGCGTTCTATACCCGGGACACACTGAAGCTTTCTTT.

In nucleotides, the CDR3 is TGTGCCAGCAGTGGGACAGGGGGCGGCTATGGCTACACCTTC. It yields the protein CASSGTGGGYGYTF. V and J are TRBV2 and TRBJ1-2; 11 nucleotides align to TRBD1. V was clipped by 4 bases and J by 4 bases; unmatched bases: 2. Germline V lookup: CDR1 SNHLY, CDR2 FYNNEI. The CDR3 has 14 residues.

The chain links TRBV27 to TRBJ2-6; D unclear. V was clipped by 2 bases and J by 3 bases, with 5 bases between them. The CDR3 loop spans 14 amino acids. Germline V gene sequence: CDR1 MNHEY, CDR2 SMNVEV (reference sequence). In DNA, the CDR3 is TGTGCCAGCAGTTTAAAATATGGGGCCAACGTCCTGACTTTC. This encodes CASSLKYGANVLTF.

This chain connects TRBV28 to TRBJ1-3; 7 bases agree with TRBD1. This CDR3 is built from 13 residues. Germline loops: CDR1 MDHEN, CDR2 SYDVKM. The junction had 0 bases not matched to a gene; V was cut back by 6 bases and J by 1 base. CDR3 region: CASRTGSGNTIYF. In nucleotides, the CDR3 is TGTGCCAGCAGGACAGGGTCTGGAAACACCATATATTTT. Full variable domain (remainder filled in from reference TRBV28 and TRBJ1-3): DVKVTQSSRYLVKRTGEKVFLECVQDMDHENMFWYRQDPGLGLRLIYFSYDVKMKEKGDIPEGYSVSREKKERFSLILESASTNQTSMYLCASRTGSGNTIYFGEGSWLTVV.

This sequence joins TRBV27 and TRBJ1-3, with TRBD1 as a possible D gene (5 bases). V was clipped by 0 bases and J by 11 bases, with 11 bases between them. The germline V gene encodes CDR1 MNHEY and CDR2 SMNVEV (reference sequence). The CDR3 contains 13 residues. In nucleotides, the CDR3 is TGTGCCAGCAGTTTATCCCCTCGGGGGGCCATATATTTT. Translation gives CASSLSPRGAIYF.

This chain links TRBV28 with TRBJ1-2; TRBD1 aligns across 11 bases. The V and J ends lost 3 bases and 7 bases, in that order; junction bases with no gene match: 7. This CDR3 contains 15 residues. CDR1 is MDHEN, CDR2 SYDVKM, per germline. The CDR3 DNA follows: TGTGCCAGCAGTTTTATTGGACAGGGGGCTGGTGGCTACACCTTC. Translation gives CASSFIGQGAGGYTF.

This chain connects TRBV27 to TRBJ1-2; D gene uncertain. V lost 5 bases and J lost 4, with 17 bases in between. The CDR3 sequence is 15 residues long. Germline CDR1 and CDR2: MNHEY and SMNVEV (reference sequence). CDR3 coding DNA: TGTGCCAGCAGTCTCGACATCCGTCTCCCCTATGGCTACACCTTC. Amino acid sequence: CASSLDIRLPYGYTF.

The V and J genes are TRBV7-3 and TRBJ2-2; D unresolved. Germline V CDR1 and CDR2: SGHTA, FQGTGA. V gave up 2 bases and J gave up 4 bases, with 5 bases separating them. The CDR3 is 13 amino acids. The chain's CDR3 is CASSLQSTGELFF. DNA of the CDR3: TGTGCCAGCAGCTTACAGTCCACCGGGGAGCTGTTTTTT.

The chain joins TRBV5-1 to TRBJ1-6; 9 nucleotides agree with TRBD1. The germline gives CDR1 SGHRS, CDR2 YFSETQ. The CDR3 covers 14 residues. The V segment lost 4 bases and the J segment 10 bases; nucleotides outside the gene matches: 6. Here the CDR3 DNA reads TGCGCCAGCAGCCAGCGACAGGGGGAGTCACCCCTCCACTTT. Encoded protein: CASSQRQGESPLHF. Drawing the rest from reference TRBV5-1 and TRBJ1-6, the complete variable domain is KAGVTQTPRYLIKTRGQQVTLSCSPISGHRSVSWYQQTPGQGLQFLFEYFSETQRNKGNFPGRFSGRQFSNSRSEMNVSTLELGDSALYLCASSQRQGESPLHFGNGTRLTVT.

The V and J genes are TRBV27 and TRBJ2-4; the D gene could be TRBD1 or TRBD2 (5 bases each). Trimming took 5 bases from V and 1 from J, leaving 15 bases between them. Germline V gene lookup returns CDR1 MNHEY and CDR2 SMNVEV (reference sequence). The CDR3 is made up of 16 amino acids. Here the CDR3 DNA reads TGTGCCAGCAGTGGCAGGGAGTATAGGGCCAAAAACATTCAGTACTTC. Translation gives CASSGREYRAKNIQYF.

J is TRBJ2-7 and V is TRBV6-5; no clear D gene. V was pared by 0 bases and J by 0 bases, with 12 bases between. There are 16 residues in the CDR3. Germline V lookup: CDR1 MNHEY, CDR2 SVGAGI. The CDR3 spells CASSYSKQRSSYEQYF. The CDR3 region has the DNA TGTGCCAGCAGTTACTCGAAGCAGAGGAGCTCCTACGAGCAGTACTTC.

This CDR3 reads CASSEGGSAYNEQFF. Written as DNA, the CDR3 is TGTGCCAGCAGTGAAGGGGGATCCGCCTACAATGAGCAGTTCTTC. V usage is TRBV25-1 and J usage is TRBJ2-1; tentatively, D is TRBD1 or TRBD2 (5 bases each). There are 15 residues in the CDR3. CDR1 and CDR2 from the germline V gene are MGHDK and SYGVNS. Deletions cut 2 bases from V and 2 bases from J, with 10 bases between.

The rearrangement links TRBV2 to TRBJ2-3; 8 nucleotides match TRBD2. The trim removed 3 bases at V and 4 bases at J, leaving 3 bases unmatched. Germline V lookup: CDR1 SNHLY, CDR2 FYNNEI. This CDR3 spans 14 amino acids. CDR3 sequence: CASSESGGPDTQYF. The CDR3 DNA is TGTGCCAGCAGTGAGAGCGGGGGACCAGATACGCAGTATTTT. Together with reference TRBV2 and TRBJ2-3, the CDR3 gives the full variable domain: EPEVTQTPSHQVTQMGQEVILRCVPISNHLYFYWYRQILGQKVEFLVSFYNNEISEKSEIFDDQFSVERPDGSNFTLKIRSTKLEDSAMYFCASSESGGPDTQYFGPGTRLTVL.

This chain joins TRBV6-1 and TRBJ2-7, with D unclear. Trimming shortened V by 1 base and J by 4 bases, and 8 bases separated the two germline ends. Germline V gene lookup returns CDR1 MNHNS and CDR2 SASEGT. This CDR3 region has 13 residues. In nucleotides, the CDR3 is TGTGCCAGCAGTGAAGTTGGGCGTTACGAGCAGTACTTC. It specifies CASSEVGRYEQYF.

This clone appeared many times. The chain couples TRBV23-1 to TRBJ2-7; 7 nucleotides match TRBD2. TRBV23-1 is an ORF, and what it does is uncertain. Losses at the gene ends were 2 bases for V and 5 bases for J; bases not matched to a gene: 18. This CDR3 is 18 amino acids long. CDR3 sequence: CASSQILGGTCRRDEQYF. Here the CDR3 DNA reads TGCGCCAGCAGTCAAATCCTCGGGGGGACGTGTCGAAGGGACGAGCAGTACTTC.